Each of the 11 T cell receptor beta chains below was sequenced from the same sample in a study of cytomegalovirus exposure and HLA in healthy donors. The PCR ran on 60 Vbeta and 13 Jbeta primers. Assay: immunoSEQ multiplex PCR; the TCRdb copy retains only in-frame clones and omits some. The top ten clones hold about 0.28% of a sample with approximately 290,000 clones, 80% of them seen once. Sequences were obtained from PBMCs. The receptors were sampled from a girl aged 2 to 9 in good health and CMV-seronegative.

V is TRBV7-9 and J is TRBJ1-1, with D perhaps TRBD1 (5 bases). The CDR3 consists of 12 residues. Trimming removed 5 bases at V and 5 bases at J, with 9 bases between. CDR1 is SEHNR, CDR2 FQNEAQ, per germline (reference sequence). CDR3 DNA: TGTGCCAGCAGCGTAGGGGAGACTGAAGCTTTCTTT. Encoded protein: CASSVGETEAFF.

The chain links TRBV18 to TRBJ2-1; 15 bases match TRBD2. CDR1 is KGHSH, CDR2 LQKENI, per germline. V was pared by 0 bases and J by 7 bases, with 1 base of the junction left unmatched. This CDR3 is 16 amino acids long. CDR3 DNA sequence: TGTGCCAGCTCACCACCGGGACTAGCGGGGGGAAATGAGCAGTTCTTC. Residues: CASSPPGLAGGNEQFF. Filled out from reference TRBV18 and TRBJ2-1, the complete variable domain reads NAGVMQNPRHLVRRRGQEARLRCSPMKGHSHVYWYRQLPEEGLKFMVYLQKENIIDESGMPKERFSAEFPKEGPSILRIQQVVRGDSAAYFCASSPPGLAGGNEQFFGPGTRLTVL.

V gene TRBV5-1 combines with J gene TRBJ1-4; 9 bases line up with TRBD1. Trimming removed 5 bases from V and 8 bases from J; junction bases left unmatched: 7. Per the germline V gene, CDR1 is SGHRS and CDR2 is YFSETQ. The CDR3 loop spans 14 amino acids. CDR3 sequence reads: CASRKGQGGEKLFF. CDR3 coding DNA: TGCGCCAGCAGAAAGGGACAGGGTGGAGAAAAACTGTTTTTT.

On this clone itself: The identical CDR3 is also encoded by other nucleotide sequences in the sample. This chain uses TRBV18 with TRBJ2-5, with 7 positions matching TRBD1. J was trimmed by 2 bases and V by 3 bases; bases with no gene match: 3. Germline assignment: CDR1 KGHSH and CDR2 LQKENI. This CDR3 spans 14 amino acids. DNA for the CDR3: TGTGCCAGCTCACCTCCGGGACAGCAAGAGACCCAGTACTTC. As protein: CASSPPGQQETQYF.

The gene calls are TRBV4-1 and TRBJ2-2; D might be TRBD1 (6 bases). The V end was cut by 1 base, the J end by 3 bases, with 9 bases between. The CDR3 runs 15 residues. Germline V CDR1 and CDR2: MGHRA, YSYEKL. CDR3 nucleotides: TGCGCCAGCAGCCAAGGGCCAGGGGACACCGGGGAGCTGTTTTTT. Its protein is CASSQGPGDTGELFF.

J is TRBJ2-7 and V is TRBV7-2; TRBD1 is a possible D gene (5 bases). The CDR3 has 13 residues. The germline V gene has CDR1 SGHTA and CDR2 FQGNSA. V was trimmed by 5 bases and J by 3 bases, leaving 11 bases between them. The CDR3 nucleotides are TGTGCCAGCAGCGCGGACACTCGCTACGAGCAGTACTTC. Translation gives CASSADTRYEQYF.

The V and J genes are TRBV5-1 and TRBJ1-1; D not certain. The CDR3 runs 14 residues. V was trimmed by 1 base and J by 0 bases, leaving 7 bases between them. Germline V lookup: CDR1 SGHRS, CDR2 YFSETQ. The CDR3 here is CASSLTRMNTEAFF. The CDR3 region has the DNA TGCGCCAGCAGCTTGACCAGGATGAACACTGAAGCTTTCTTT.

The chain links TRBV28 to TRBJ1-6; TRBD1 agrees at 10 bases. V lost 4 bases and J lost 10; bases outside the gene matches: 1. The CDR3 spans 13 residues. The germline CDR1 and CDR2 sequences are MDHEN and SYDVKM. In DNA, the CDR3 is TGTGCCAGCAGTTGGACAGGGGGATCACCCCTCCACTTT. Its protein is CASSWTGGSPLHF.

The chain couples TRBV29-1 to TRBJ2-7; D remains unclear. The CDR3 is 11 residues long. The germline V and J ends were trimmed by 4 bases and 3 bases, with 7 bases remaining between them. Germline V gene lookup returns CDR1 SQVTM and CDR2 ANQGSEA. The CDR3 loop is CSVAEHYEQYF. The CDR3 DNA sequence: TGCAGCGTTGCGGAGCACTACGAGCAGTACTTC.

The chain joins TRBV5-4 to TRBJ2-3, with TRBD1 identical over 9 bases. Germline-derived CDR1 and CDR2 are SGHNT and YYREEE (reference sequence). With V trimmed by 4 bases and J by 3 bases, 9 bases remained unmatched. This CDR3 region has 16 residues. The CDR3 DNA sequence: TGTGCCAGCAGCCAACAGGGGGCGCGGAGGACAGATACGCAGTATTTT. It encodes CASSQQGARRTDTQYF.

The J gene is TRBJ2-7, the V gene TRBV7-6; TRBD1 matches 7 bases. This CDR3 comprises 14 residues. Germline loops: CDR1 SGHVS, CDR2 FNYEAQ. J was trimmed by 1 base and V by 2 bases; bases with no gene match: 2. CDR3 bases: TGTGCCAGCAGCTTAACGGGACAGTCCTACGAGCAGTACTTC. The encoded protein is CASSLTGQSYEQYF.